This T cell receptor beta chain comes out of a study of cytomegalovirus exposure and HLA in healthy donors. The PCR had 60 Vbeta and 13 Jbeta primers. TCRdb keeps only in-frame clones here, not all; method: immunoSEQ multiplex PCR. The sample has around 280,000 clones; approximately 90% are singletons. It was healthy bone marrow donors who served as donors. The germline V gene encodes CDR1 MNHEY and CDR2 SVGAGI. J was trimmed by 3 bases and V by 4 bases; bases with no gene match: 10. CDR3 length: 16 amino acids. V gene TRBV6-5 combines with J gene TRBJ2-7; 9 nucleotides match TRBD2. The source of this sequence is a woman aged 18-29 years in good health and CMV-seronegative. The sample comprised PBMCs. CDR3 coding DNA: TGTGCCAGCAGTTCCCTTTCGGGAGCGGGGGGCTACGAGCAGTACTTC. Its protein is CASSSLSGAGGYEQYF.